The source of this T cell receptor (beta chain) is a study of PD-1 blockade in classical Hodgkin lymphoma. Notes on the study in general: There was a significant rise in CD4+ TCR diversity by C4D1, with no such rise for CD8+.

Notes on this clone: Its antigen remains unidentified.

Libraries were prepared by immunoSEQ multiplex PCR; TCRdb keeps only in-frame clonotypes and omits some of them. Of roughly 20,000 clones listed, approximately 84% were seen once; the top ten hold 6.3%. The CDR3 has 14 amino acids. Germline CDR1 and CDR2: SGHTA and FQGNSA. Trimming took 5 bases from V and 3 from J; bases not matched to a gene: 6. Following autologous stem cell transplantation, relapse occurred in every patient, and exposure to brentuximab vedotin varied. The TCR was taken from a human donor with classical Hodgkin lymphoma. V is TRBV7-2 and J is TRBJ2-5; 7 nucleotides match TRBD2. The sequences come from peripheral blood mononuclear cells (PBMCs), collected at baseline. This CDR3 is CASSRFRGEETQYF. The CDR3 coding sequence is TGTGCCAGCAGCCGATTTCGGGGGGAAGAGACCCAGTACTTC.